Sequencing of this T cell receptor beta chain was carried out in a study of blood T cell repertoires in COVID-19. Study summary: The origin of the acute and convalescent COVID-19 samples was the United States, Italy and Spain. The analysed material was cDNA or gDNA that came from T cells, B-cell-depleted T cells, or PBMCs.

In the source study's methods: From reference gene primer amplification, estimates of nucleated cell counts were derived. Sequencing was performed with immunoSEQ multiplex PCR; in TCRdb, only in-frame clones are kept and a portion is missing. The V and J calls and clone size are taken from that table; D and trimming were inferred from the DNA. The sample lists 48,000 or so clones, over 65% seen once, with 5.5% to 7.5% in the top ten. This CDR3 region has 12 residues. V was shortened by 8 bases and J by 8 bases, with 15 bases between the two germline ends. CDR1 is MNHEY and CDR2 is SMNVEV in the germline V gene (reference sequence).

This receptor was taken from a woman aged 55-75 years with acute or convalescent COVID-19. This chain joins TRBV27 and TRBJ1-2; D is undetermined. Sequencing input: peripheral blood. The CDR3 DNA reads TGTGCCAGCTGGGCGTTACAACAAGGCTACACCTTC. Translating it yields CASWALQQGYTF.